This T cell receptor beta chain was retrieved from a study of T cells in Graves' hyperthyroidism and ophthalmopathy. Points from the study as a whole: The model made its ophthalmopathy prediction, and onset followed a median approximately six months later.

V dropped 1 base and J dropped 4 bases, with 11 bases sitting between them. The CDR3 consists of 13 residues. Germline V lookup: CDR1 GTSNPN, CDR2 SVGIG (reference sequence). Ten or more counts support this clonotype. Antigen unknown. Amplification of TCR beta CDR3 regions was performed using RNA transcripts as template. During a first-round RT-PCR of the TCR CDR3, the HTBI primer set was used. One entry per CDR3 protein results from TCRdb running MiXCR on the multiplex PCR reads. This table holds over 250,000 distinct CDR3 sequences, roughly an eighth found once. Researchers barred patients who had uncontrolled infection, other autoimmune disease, pregnancy or lactation. Fresh peripheral blood, 8 to 10 ml of it, supplied the PBMCs.

The TCR originated in a woman aged 40 to 50 with Graves' ophthalmopathy. V and J are TRBV30 and TRBJ2-7, with D perhaps assigned TRBD1 or TRBD2 (6 bases each). Source material: blood. The CDR3 sequence is CAWSEGGNYEQYF. The CDR3 DNA reads TGTGCCTGGAGTGAGGGGGGTAATTACGAGCAGTACTTC.